The 21 T cell receptor beta chains given below trace back to one sample, sequenced in a study of cytomegalovirus exposure and HLA in healthy donors. Clones were read by immunoSEQ multiplex PCR, and TCRdb kept only the in-frame ones, dropping some. The sample comprises almost 200,000 clones, around 80% of which are singletons, and 0.95% to 1.5% rests with the top ten. Sequences were obtained from PBMCs. These receptors originate from a young woman in good health and CMV-seronegative.

V usage is TRBV28 and J usage is TRBJ1-2, with D possibly TRBD1 on 6 matching bases. CDR3 size: 14 residues. V lost 10 bases and J 2 bases, leaving 17 bases between the germline ends. Germline V gene sequence: CDR1 MDHEN, CDR2 SYDVKM. DNA of the CDR3: TGTGCCACCCCCAGGGGACCGCGGAACTATGGCTACACCTTC. Protein sequence: CATPRGPRNYGYTF.

The chain couples TRBV21-1 to TRBJ1-1; the D call in the table, TRBD1, was not verified against the DNA. TRBV21-1 is annotated as a pseudogene. The CDR3 spans 14 residues. The CDR3: CASSKDRGWTEAFF. DNA for the CDR3: TGTGCCAGCAGCAAAGACAGGGGGTGGACTGAAGCTTTCTTT.

This clone was seen a handful of times. The chain couples TRBV10-2 to TRBJ1-2; 9 bases are shared with TRBD1. With 7 bases clipped from V and 4 bases from J, the junction kept 4 bases outside the gene matches. In germline, CDR1 is WSHSY, CDR2 SAAADI. The CDR3 is made up of 13 amino acids. CDR3 protein: CASKPGQGYGYTF. CDR3 in DNA: TGCGCCAGCAAGCCGGGACAGGGCTATGGCTACACCTTC.

This sequence joins TRBV10-2 and TRBJ1-1; a weak D match, TRBD1 (5 bases). The CDR3 is made up of 12 amino acids. Deletions cut 8 bases from V and 2 bases from J, with 9 bases between. Per germline, CDR1 WSHSY and CDR2 SAAADI. The DNA of the CDR3 is TGCGCCAGCCGGGGGGGAAACACTGAAGCTTTCTTT. Its translation: CASRGGNTEAFF.

V gene TRBV6-5 combines with J gene TRBJ2-7; 8 nucleotides align to TRBD2. The CDR3 has 15 amino acids. Unmatched junction bases numbered 9, after V lost 2 bases and J lost 6 bases. The germline gives CDR1 MNHEY, CDR2 SVGAGI. The DNA for the CDR3 is TGTGCCAGCAGTTACCCCCAAAGCGGGAGAGGCGAGCAGTACTTC. It is translated as CASSYPQSGRGEQYF.

The rearrangement joins TRBV11-2 to TRBJ1-1; D may be TRBD1 (6 bases). This CDR3 spans 13 amino acids. Trimming cost V 0 bases and J 5 bases, with 7 bases left between them. CDR1 is SGHAT and CDR2 is FQNNGV in the germline V gene. CDR3 in DNA: TGTGCCAGCAGCTTAGACAGGGGTACTGAAGCTTTCTTT. Translating it yields CASSLDRGTEAFF.

V and J are TRBV6-5 and TRBJ1-1; TRBD1 matches at 9 bases. The CDR3 is 15 residues long. Losses at the gene ends were 7 bases for V and 0 bases for J; bases not matched to a gene: 6. Per the germline V gene, CDR1 is MNHEY and CDR2 is SVGAGI. The CDR3 protein is CASIDGTGLNTEAFF. CDR3 DNA sequence: TGTGCCAGCATCGACGGGACAGGGTTGAACACTGAAGCTTTCTTT.

J is TRBJ2-2 and V is TRBV18, with 9 bases matching TRBD2. This CDR3 is built from 17 residues. The junction had 3 bases not matched to a gene; V was cut back by 1 base and J by 0 bases. Germline assignment: CDR1 KGHSH and CDR2 LQKENI. DNA of the CDR3: TGTGCCAGCTCACCACTCGGACTAGCGACGAACACCGGGGAGCTGTTTTTT. Its translation: CASSPLGLATNTGELFF.

This rearrangement joins TRBV5-1 to TRBJ1-6, with 7 bases matching TRBD1. Germline CDR1 and CDR2: SGHRS and YFSETQ. V lost 4 bases and J lost 7; bases outside the gene matches: 8. The CDR3 is made up of 15 amino acids. In DNA form, the CDR3 reads TGCGCCAGCAGCAAACTAACAGGGGAGAATTCACCCCTCCACTTT. Its protein product is CASSKLTGENSPLHF.

V gene TRBV9 combines with J gene TRBJ2-1; 11 nucleotides agree with TRBD2. V lost 0 bases, J lost 6 bases, and 8 bases stayed unmatched. This CDR3 has 17 residues. Germline V lookup: CDR1 SGDLS, CDR2 YYNGEE. CDR3 residues: CASSVVPTSGSPNEQFF. The DNA for the CDR3 is TGTGCCAGCAGCGTAGTACCCACTAGCGGGAGTCCCAATGAGCAGTTCTTC.

As DNA, the CDR3 is TGCAGCGCCCTACCGGGACAAAATCAGCCCCAGCATTTT. This translates into CSALPGQNQPQHF. The V gene is TRBV29-1, the J gene TRBJ1-5, with D perhaps matching TRBD1 (6 bases). CDR3 length equals 13 residues. V shed 7 bases and J shed 4 bases, with 14 bases lying between them. The V gene's germline CDR1 is SQVTM and CDR2 ANQGSEA. Full variable domain (missing parts from reference TRBV29-1 and TRBJ1-5): SAVISQKPSRDICQRGTSLTIQCQVDSQVTMMFWYRQQPGQSLTLIATANQGSEATYESGFVIDKFPISRPNLTFSTLTVSNMSPEDSSIYLCSALPGQNQPQHFGDGTRLSIL.

The rearrangement joins TRBV6-1 to TRBJ2-1, with 9 positions matching TRBD1. In germline, CDR1 is MNHNS, CDR2 SASEGT. The length of the CDR3 is 13 residues. Losses at the gene ends were 5 bases for V and 8 bases for J; bases not matched to a gene: 4. CDR3 nucleotides: TGTGCCAGCAGTCTACAGGGGGCGGATGAGCAGTTCTTC. This gives the protein CASSLQGADEQFF.

The V gene is TRBV27, the J gene TRBJ2-5, with D possibly matching TRBD1 (6 bases). The CDR3 sequence is 12 residues long. Germline V lookup: CDR1 MNHEY, CDR2 SMNVEV (reference sequence). Trimming took off 6 bases at V and 7 bases at J, with 12 bases between the two ends. CDR3 loop: CASSRGVGTQYF. The CDR3 nucleotides read TGTGCCAGCAGCAGGGGAGTCGGGACCCAGTACTTC.

This chain links TRBV5-1 with TRBJ1-6, with 7 bases that match TRBD1. The ends lost 2 bases at V and 4 bases at J; junction bases unmatched: 0. Germline CDR1 and CDR2: SGHRS and YFSETQ. The CDR3 loop spans 14 amino acids. CDR3 amino acids: CASSLQGYNSPLHF. CDR3 DNA sequence: TGCGCCAGCAGCTTACAGGGGTATAATTCACCCCTCCACTTT.

The chain uses TRBV5-1 and TRBJ2-7; 8 positions agree with TRBD2. There are 15 residues in the CDR3. Germline lookup yields CDR1 SGHRS and CDR2 YFSETQ. J gave up 7 bases and V 0 bases, and 9 bases lay outside the gene matches. Here the CDR3 DNA reads TGCGCCAGCAGCTTGGGAGGGACTAGTCGGCAAGAGCAGTACTTC. It specifies CASSLGGTSRQEQYF.

The rearrangement links TRBV21-1 to TRBJ2-5; the D segment call TRBD1 is taken from the table without a DNA check. TRBV21-1 has pseudogene status. There are 15 residues in the CDR3. CDR3 nucleotide sequence: TGTGCCAGCAGTCGCAGACAGAGATCCCAAGAGACCCAGTACTTC. Its protein is CASSRRQRSQETQYF.

The chain links TRBV28 to TRBJ1-2; D is undetermined. The V gene lost 2 bases and the J gene lost 5 bases, with 6 bases spanning the gap. The CDR3 extends over 12 amino acids. Germline V lookup: CDR1 MDHEN, CDR2 SYDVKM. For the CDR3, the DNA is TGTGCCAGCAGTTTAGTTCGGTATGGCTACACCTTC. Amino acid sequence: CASSLVRYGYTF.

The V call is TRBV10-1, the J call TRBJ2-7, with 9 bases fitting TRBD1. The ends lost 8 bases at V and 3 bases at J; junction bases unmatched: 17. Germline V gene lookup returns CDR1 WNHNN and CDR2 SYGVQD (reference sequence). This CDR3 spans 17 amino acids. The CDR3 bases are TGCGCCAGCCGGGACAGGGCGGGGTGCCTTGACTACTACGAGCAGTACTTC. Translating gives CASRDRAGCLDYYEQYF.

The chain carries TRBV30 and TRBJ1-5; no reliable D call. The CDR3 has 14 residues. V dropped 4 bases and J dropped 4 bases, with 14 bases sitting between them. Germline CDR1 reads GTSNPN; CDR2 reads SVGIG (reference sequence). CDR3 coding DNA: TGTGCCTGGACAACGAGCCAGGCAAATCAGCCCCAGCATTTT. Its translation: CAWTTSQANQPQHF.

This sequence joins TRBV6-1 and TRBJ2-5; 10 bases agree with TRBD2. Trimming at V came to 5 bases and at J to 5 bases, leaving 5 bases not matched to a gene. This CDR3 region has 14 residues. In germline, CDR1 is MNHNS, CDR2 SASEGT. The CDR3 coding sequence is TGTGCCAGCAGTAAGCGGACTAGCGGCGAGACCCAGTACTTC. Its translation: CASSKRTSGETQYF.

The chain employs TRBV5-4 and TRBJ2-5; 7 bases are a match to TRBD2. CDR1 and CDR2 (germline): SGHNT, YYREEE (reference sequence). V dropped 4 bases and J dropped 0; count of bases not matched to a gene: 3. The CDR3 totals 14 residues. DNA of the CDR3: TGTGCCAGCAGCGCGGGGACTAACCAAGAGACCCAGTACTTC. It translates to CASSAGTNQETQYF.